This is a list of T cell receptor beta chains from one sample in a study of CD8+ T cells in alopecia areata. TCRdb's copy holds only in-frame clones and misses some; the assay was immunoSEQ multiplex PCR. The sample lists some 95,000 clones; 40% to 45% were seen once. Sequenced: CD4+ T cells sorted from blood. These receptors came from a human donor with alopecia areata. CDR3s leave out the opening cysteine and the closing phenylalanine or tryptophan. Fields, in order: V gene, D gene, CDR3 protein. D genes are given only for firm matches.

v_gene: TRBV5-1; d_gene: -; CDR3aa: ASSLDRLDGYT
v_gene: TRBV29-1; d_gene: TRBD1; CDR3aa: SVSGQGNTEAF
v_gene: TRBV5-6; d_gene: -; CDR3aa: ASLSPAWGDDEQF
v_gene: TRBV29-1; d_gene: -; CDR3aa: SALAGTKDSPLH
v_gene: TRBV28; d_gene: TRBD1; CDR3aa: ASSQGAGADTQY
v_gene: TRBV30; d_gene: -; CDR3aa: AWSVGGGTDTQY
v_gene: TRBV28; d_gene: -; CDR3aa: ASSLTPEDEKLF
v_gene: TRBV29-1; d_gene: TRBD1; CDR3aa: SARGQVAGSYEQY
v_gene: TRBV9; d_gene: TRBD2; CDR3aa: ASSRTSSGFQETQY
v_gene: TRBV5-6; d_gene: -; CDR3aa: ASSYGPGSIPQH
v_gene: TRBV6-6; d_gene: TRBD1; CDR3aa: ASSTGQDNYGYT
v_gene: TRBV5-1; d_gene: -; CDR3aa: ASSFIGGDQEKLF
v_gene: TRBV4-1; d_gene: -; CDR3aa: ASSQVYRYEQY
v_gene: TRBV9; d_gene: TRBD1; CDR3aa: ASSVGGQGGTEAF
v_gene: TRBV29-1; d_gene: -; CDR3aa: SVEYGPSTDTQY
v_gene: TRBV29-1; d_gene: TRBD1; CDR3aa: SVVPQGQGLSDTQY
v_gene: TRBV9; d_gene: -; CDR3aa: ASSVGQETQY
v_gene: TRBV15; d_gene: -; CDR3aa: ATRESAETQY
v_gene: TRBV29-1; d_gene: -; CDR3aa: SGGGAGGYNEQF
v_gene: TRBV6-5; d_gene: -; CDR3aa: ASSYPAGVNTGELF
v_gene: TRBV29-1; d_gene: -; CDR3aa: SVGGRAAGELF
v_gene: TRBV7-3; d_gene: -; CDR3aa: ASSLTYDNEQF
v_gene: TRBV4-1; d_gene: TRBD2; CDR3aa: ASSQVRAGVSYNEQF
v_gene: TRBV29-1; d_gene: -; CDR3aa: SVQGLLQETQY
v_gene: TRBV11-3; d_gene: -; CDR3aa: ASSLESSYEQY
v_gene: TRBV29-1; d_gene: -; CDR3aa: SVEGRNYYEQY
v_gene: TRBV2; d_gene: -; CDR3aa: ASTPMGDEQF